This TCR beta chain was recovered during a study of a mutant IDH1 vaccine in newly diagnosed glioma. Study context: The initiation of vaccination occurred 4-6 weeks after radiotherapy alone, or with temozolomide cycles.

Data came from immunoSEQ multiplex PCR; TCRdb stores just in-frame clones and leaves some out. The repertoire has 70,000 to 95,000 clones, more than 70% of them found once; the top ten carry approximately 0.8%. The J segment lost 1 base and the V segment lost 6 bases, leaving 7 bases of the junction unmatched. The CDR3 spans 15 residues. CDR1 and CDR2 (germline): LNHDA, SQIVND (reference sequence). About this clone: Its antigen is unidentified.

Described time point: week 23, last vaccination. Every single dose of the vaccine, 300 ug of mutant IDH1 20-mer peptide, came with topical imiquimod. Study-level points and caveats: Immune responses induced by vaccination arose in about 93% of the patients. Pseudoprogression looked unconnected to shifts in top peripheral T cell clonotypes.

This rearrangement joins TRBV19 to TRBJ2-3, with TRBD2 identical over 7 bases. This receptor was taken from a woman in her forties or fifties with glioma. The sample in question was PBMCs, obtained from a glioma patient whose treatment included an IDH1 peptide vaccine. CDR3 coding DNA: TGTGCCAGTAGGCCCCCGGGACTACGCACAGATACGCAGTATTTT. This codes for CASRPPGLRTDTQYF. The full variable domain, rest sourced from reference TRBV19 and TRBJ2-3, is DGGITQSPKYLFRKEGQNVTLSCEQNLNHDAMYWYRQDPGQGLRLIYYSQIVNDFQKGDIAEGYSVSREKKESFPLTVTSAQKNPTAFYLCASRPPGLRTDTQYFGPGTRLTVL.